These 30 T cell receptor beta chains were sequenced from one sample in a study of radiation and T cells in renal cell carcinoma. Clones were sequenced by immunoSEQ multiplex PCR, and TCRdb holds only the in-frame ones, with some missing. Counted here are 150,000 to 200,000 clones, 88% occurring once; the ten biggest clones make up about 10%. Documented time point: blood 4 weeks post-SBRT, at nephrectomy. Treatment: 15 Gy SBRT to primary tumor, nephrectomy 4 weeks later. This sample comprised blood, obtained from a patient whose treatment included radiotherapy and nephrectomy. The receptors were sampled from a woman aged 50 to 60 with renal cell carcinoma.

The chain couples TRBV11-2 to TRBJ2-1, with D perhaps matching TRBD1 (5 bases). Germline-derived CDR1 and CDR2 are SGHAT and FQNNGV. The length of the CDR3 is 15 residues. The V end was cut by 5 bases, the J end by 0 bases, with 11 bases between. CDR3 bases: TGTGCCAGCAGCCCACAGGTTCTCTCCTACAATGAGCAGTTCTTC. It is translated as CASSPQVLSYNEQFF.

The V and J genes are TRBV4-2 and TRBJ1-3, with D possibly matching TRBD1 (6 bases). This CDR3 is 17 amino acids long. The V gene lost 0 bases and the J gene lost 3 bases, with 15 bases spanning the gap. CDR1 and CDR2 from the germline V gene are LGHNA and YNFKEQ. Written as DNA, the CDR3 is TGTGCCAGCAGCCAAGATTCGACGGGGGCTTATGGAAACACCATATATTTT. Residues: CASSQDSTGAYGNTIYF.

This clone showed up just a few times. The chain uses TRBV4-1 and TRBJ1-5; the D is unclear. V was shortened by 0 bases and J by 7 bases, with 13 bases between the two germline ends. Germline CDR1 and CDR2: MGHRA and YSYEKL. The CDR3 is 15 residues long. DNA of the CDR3: TGCGCCAGCAGCCAAGATGGGGTTAGAGACCAGCCCCAGCATTTT. Its protein is CASSQDGVRDQPQHF.

This clone was detected only once. The rearrangement links TRBV29-1 to TRBJ1-1, with D tentatively TRBD1 (6 bases). Germline V gene lookup returns CDR1 SQVTM and CDR2 ANQGSEA. The ends were cut back, 7 bases at V and 3 bases at J, with 15 bases in the middle. This CDR3 has 13 residues. The chain's CDR3 is CSGGAARDTEAFF. The CDR3 DNA sequence: TGCAGCGGGGGGGCGGCACGCGACACTGAAGCTTTCTTT.

Written as DNA, the CDR3 is TGTGCCAGCAGCCGATCCTCTGGAAACACCATATATTTT. Translated, it gives CASSRSSGNTIYF. The chain combines TRBV5-6 with TRBJ1-3; D is uncertain. This CDR3 is 13 amino acids long. Deletions cut 4 bases from V and 0 bases from J, with 5 bases between. Looked up from germline, CDR1 is SGHDT and CDR2 is YYEEEE.

The gene calls are TRBV27 and TRBJ1-4, with D perhaps TRBD1 (5 bases). Per germline, CDR1 MNHEY and CDR2 SMNVEV (reference sequence). Trimming pared 3 bases from V and 4 bases from J, leaving 6 bases between. This CDR3 is built from 13 residues. CDR3 sequence: CASSLGRNEKLFF. In DNA form, the CDR3 reads TGTGCCAGCAGTTTGGGGCGTAATGAAAAACTGTTTTTT.

The chain joins TRBV5-1 to TRBJ1-1, with TRBD1 matching over 10 bases. The CDR3 sequence is 17 residues long. The germline CDR1 and CDR2 sequences are SGHRS and YFSETQ. Trimming took 4 bases from V and 9 from J; bases not matched to a gene: 18. In DNA form, the CDR3 reads TGCGCCAGCAGCCAATACATCCGACAGGGGGCTCCATCACAAGCTTTCTTT. Translating gives CASSQYIRQGAPSQAFF.

The V and J genes are TRBV29-1 and TRBJ2-4, with TRBD1 identical over 7 bases. The CDR3 spans 18 residues. Trimming cost V 2 bases and J 3 bases; bases outside gene matches: 16. The germline CDR1 and CDR2 sequences are SQVTM and ANQGSEA. CDR3 nucleotide sequence: TGCAGCGTTGAAATCAAACAGGGGAAGGTCGAAGGCAAAAACATTCAGTACTTC. Protein: CSVEIKQGKVEGKNIQYF. The variable domain in full, with the rest retrieved from reference TRBV29-1 and TRBJ2-4, is SAVISQKPSRDICQRGTSLTIQCQVDSQVTMMFWYRQQPGQSLTLIATANQGSEATYESGFVIDKFPISRPNLTFSTLTVSNMSPEDSSIYLCSVEIKQGKVEGKNIQYFGAGTRLSVL.

The rearrangement uses TRBV5-1 and TRBJ1-2; 10 nucleotides match TRBD1. The V gene end was trimmed by 3 bases and the J gene end by 3 bases; junction bases not matched to a gene: 8. The germline V gene has CDR1 SGHRS and CDR2 YFSETQ. The CDR3 loop spans 16 amino acids. The CDR3 DNA reads TGCGCCAGCAGCTCGGTTCAGACAGGGGGCGACTATGGCTACACCTTC. It specifies CASSSVQTGGDYGYTF.

This clone was detected once. The chain recombines TRBV7-8 with TRBJ2-7; D unclear. The V gene's germline CDR1 is SGHVS and CDR2 FQNEAQ. The CDR3 runs to 15 residues. With 2 bases removed from V and 6 bases from J, the gap between germline ends came to 17 bases. CDR3 in amino acids: CASSLLQALIGEQYF. DNA for the CDR3: TGTGCCAGCAGCTTACTTCAGGCTCTAATTGGCGAGCAGTACTTC.

The chain couples TRBV9 to TRBJ1-4; D not resolved. CDR1 SGDLS and CDR2 YYNGEE come from the germline V gene. The CDR3 has 13 residues. The V end was cut by 4 bases, the J end by 7 bases, with 11 bases between. The CDR3 spells CASSSGRGEKLFF. In DNA form, the CDR3 reads TGTGCCAGCAGCTCAGGACGGGGTGAAAAACTGTTTTTT.

The chain links TRBV11-3 to TRBJ1-1; no clear D gene. Looked up from germline, CDR1 is SGHNT and CDR2 is YENEEA. The germline V and J ends were trimmed by 2 bases and 0 bases, with 4 bases remaining between them. CDR3 length equals 13 residues. The CDR3 DNA is TGTGCCAGCAGCTTATCAATGAACACTGAAGCTTTCTTT. Translated: CASSLSMNTEAFF.

The count of this clone is one. The genes are TRBV27 and TRBJ2-1; D unclear. CDR3 size: 16 residues. Germline CDR1 MNHEY, CDR2 SMNVEV (reference sequence). Trimming pared 0 bases from V and 0 bases from J, leaving 9 bases between. The CDR3 sequence: CASSLSIRSSYNEQFF. The CDR3 DNA follows: TGTGCCAGCAGTTTATCGATCAGGAGCTCCTACAATGAGCAGTTCTTC.

The chain is built from TRBV6-5 and TRBJ1-1; D is ambiguous. The germline V gene encodes CDR1 MNHEY and CDR2 SVGAGI. Trimming removed 7 bases from V and 7 bases from J, with 16 bases in between. The CDR3 has 13 amino acids. Written as DNA, the CDR3 is TGTGCCAGCATTAACCGGGCCTCCAGTGAAGCTTTCTTT. Translated: CASINRASSEAFF.

V gene TRBV5-6 combines with J gene TRBJ2-7, with 7 bases that match TRBD1. The V gene's germline CDR1 is SGHDT and CDR2 YYEEEE. The CDR3 spans 13 residues. V trimming: 6 bases; J trimming: 4 bases; junction bases outside the gene matches: 7. CDR3 sequence: CASTLTGSYEQYF. The CDR3, as DNA: TGTGCCAGCACGTTGACAGGGAGTTACGAGCAGTACTTC.

The chain uses TRBV7-8 and TRBJ1-5; D ambiguous. Trimming removed 1 base at V and 2 bases at J, with 9 bases between. Germline V gene sequence: CDR1 SGHVS, CDR2 FQNEAQ. This CDR3 comprises 15 residues. Here the CDR3 reads CASSLVGVGNQPQHF. CDR3 bases: TGTGCCAGCAGCTTAGTAGGTGTAGGCAATCAGCCCCAGCATTTT.

The chain uses TRBV5-5 and TRBJ2-3; D possibly uses TRBD1 or TRBD2 (6 bases each). Deletions cut 6 bases from V and 5 bases from J, with 19 bases between. The length of the CDR3 is 15 residues. The germline V gene encodes CDR1 SGHKS and CDR2 YYEKEE (reference sequence). The CDR3, as DNA: TGTGCCAGCACCCCTCCCCTGGGGGGCCTAGATACGCAGTATTTT. As protein: CASTPPLGGLDTQYF. Using reference TRBV5-5 and TRBJ2-3 for the parts outside the CDR3, the full variable domain is DAGVTQSPTHLIKTRGQQVTLRCSPISGHKSVSWYQQVLGQGPQFIFQYYEKEERGRGNFPDRFSARQFPNYSSELNVNALLLGDSALYLCASTPPLGGLDTQYFGPGTRLTVL.

The chain is built from TRBV5-5 and TRBJ2-7; no clear D. CDR3 length: 15 amino acids. Trimming removed 0 bases from V and 4 bases from J, with 14 bases in between. Germline V CDR1 and CDR2: SGHKS, YYEKEE (reference sequence). The chain's CDR3 is CASSLASDGRYEQYF. The DNA of the CDR3 is TGTGCCAGCAGCTTGGCCTCGGACGGAAGGTACGAGCAGTACTTC. Complete variable domain (other parts from reference TRBV5-5 and TRBJ2-7): DAGVTQSPTHLIKTRGQQVTLRCSPISGHKSVSWYQQVLGQGPQFIFQYYEKEERGRGNFPDRFSARQFPNYSSELNVNALLLGDSALYLCASSLASDGRYEQYFGPGTRLTVT.

The rearrangement joins TRBV5-1 to TRBJ2-2; TRBD2 matches 8 bases. With V trimmed by 2 bases and J by 0 bases, 3 bases remained unmatched. Germline CDR1 is SGHRS and CDR2 is YFSETQ. The CDR3 extends over 16 amino acids. The CDR3 DNA sequence: TGCGCCAGCAGCTTTGTCGGGGGGGCGAACACCGGGGAGCTGTTTTTT. Translation gives CASSFVGGANTGELFF.

This clone was counted a few times. The chain is built from TRBV10-3 and TRBJ2-7, with 7 bases aligning to TRBD1. Unmatched junction bases numbered 9, after V lost 6 bases and J lost 7 bases. CDR1 is ENHRY and CDR2 is SYGVKD in the germline V gene. The length of the CDR3 is 13 residues. CDR3 residues: CAIRGQAPLEQYF. The CDR3 region has the DNA TGTGCCATCAGAGGACAGGCGCCCTTGGAGCAGTACTTC.

The V and J genes are TRBV13 and TRBJ1-1; 8 nucleotides agree with TRBD1. V shed 0 bases and J 5 bases; nucleotides not matched to a gene: 8. Germline lookup yields CDR1 PRHDT and CDR2 FYEKMQ (reference sequence). The CDR3 consists of 16 residues. The CDR3 bases are TGTGCCAGCAGCTTAGGCCGGCAGGGGGCGTGGACTGAAGCTTTCTTT. It specifies CASSLGRQGAWTEAFF.

Of note for this clone: The identical CDR3 is also encoded by other nucleotide sequences in the sample. The chain carries TRBV6-5 and TRBJ1-2; no clear D. V was clipped by 6 bases and J by 3 bases, with 11 bases between them. Germline V gives CDR1 MNHEY, CDR2 SVGAGI. The CDR3 runs to 13 residues. The CDR3, as DNA: TGTGCCAGCAGGAGCGACGGTGACTATGGCTACACCTTC. Its translation is CASRSDGDYGYTF.

The J gene is TRBJ2-3, the V gene TRBV19, with TRBD2 matching 11 bases. Germline values: CDR1 LNHDA, CDR2 SQIVND (reference sequence). CDR3 length: 15 residues. After removal of 6 bases from V and 2 bases from J, the junction contained 4 bases not matched to a gene. The CDR3 reads CASRLAGDLTDTQYF. The DNA of the CDR3 is TGTGCCAGTAGACTAGCGGGGGACCTCACAGATACGCAGTATTTT.

This chain joins TRBV11-2 and TRBJ2-6; D possibly uses TRBD1 or TRBD2 (5 bases each). The V end was cut by 2 bases, the J end by 2 bases, with 7 bases between. The CDR3 is 15 amino acids. Germline V gene lookup returns CDR1 SGHAT and CDR2 FQNNGV. Here the CDR3 reads CASSLLGAGANVLTF. CDR3 sequence (DNA): TGTGCCAGCAGCTTATTGGGGGCTGGGGCCAACGTCCTGACTTTC.

The chain is built from TRBV7-8 and TRBJ2-5; TRBD2 matches at 12 bases. The CDR3 has 15 residues. Germline CDR1 is SGHVS and CDR2 is FQNEAQ. The V and J ends lost 4 bases and 5 bases, in that order; junction bases with no gene match: 5. Here the CDR3 DNA reads TGTGCCAGCAGCTCAACTAGCGGGGGGACGGAGACCCAGTACTTC. Translated: CASSSTSGGTETQYF. The complete variable domain, with remaining parts taken from reference TRBV7-8 and TRBJ2-5, reads GAGVSQSPRYKVAKRGQDVALRCDPISGHVSLFWYQQALGQGPEFLTYFQNEAQLDKSGLPSDRFFAERPEGSVSTLKIQRTQQEDSAVYLCASSSTSGGTETQYFGPGTRLLVL.

This sequence joins TRBV6-1 and TRBJ2-5; D is unresolved. With 4 bases removed from V and 4 bases from J, the gap between germline ends came to 10 bases. The CDR3 is 13 amino acids. In germline, CDR1 is MNHNS, CDR2 SASEGT. CDR3 loop: CASSVDGLETQYF. DNA of the CDR3: TGTGCCAGCAGTGTCGACGGGCTAGAGACCCAGTACTTC.

The chain combines TRBV7-8 with TRBJ1-6; D is possibly TRBD1 (5 bases). Germline V gene lookup returns CDR1 SGHVS and CDR2 FQNEAQ. The CDR3 runs to 14 residues. Trimming cost V 3 bases and J 10 bases, with 13 bases left between them. CDR3 nucleotides: TGTGCCAGCAGCTTCGTCCCCGGGGGGTCACCCCTCCACTTT. Its translation: CASSFVPGGSPLHF.

The chain uses TRBV5-1 and TRBJ2-2, with D tentatively TRBD1 or TRBD2 (6 bases each). V shed 8 bases and J shed 1 base, with 27 bases lying between them. This CDR3 is built from 19 residues. Germline loops: CDR1 SGHRS, CDR2 YFSETQ. DNA for the CDR3: TGCGCCAGACGGGACTTGGGGGGCAGGGACGGAGGGAACACCGGGGAGCTGTTTTTT. Amino acids: CARRDLGGRDGGNTGELFF.

This clone was counted only a few times. The CDR3 loop is CASSSGHNTGELFF. Written as DNA, the CDR3 is TGTGCCAGCAGCTCGGGACATAACACCGGGGAGCTGTTTTTT. The chain uses TRBV7-9 and TRBJ2-2; TRBD1 is a possible D gene (6 bases). The germline V gene has CDR1 SEHNR and CDR2 FQNEAQ (reference sequence). This CDR3 has 14 residues. Trimming stripped 4 bases from V and 2 bases from J, with 8 bases between.

The chain couples TRBV27 to TRBJ2-1; the match to TRBD2 covers 10 bases. The CDR3 length is 15 residues. The junction had 8 bases not matched to a gene; V was cut back by 3 bases and J by 9 bases. CDR1 MNHEY and CDR2 SMNVEV come from the germline V gene (reference sequence). The CDR3 bases are TGTGCCAGCAGTTTGGTCAGCGGGGGGGCCGGTGAGCAGTTCTTC. It is translated as CASSLVSGGAGEQFF.